This is a list of T cell receptor beta chains from one sample in a study of T cells in Graves' hyperthyroidism and ophthalmopathy. From the multiplex PCR reads, TCRdb called clonotypes with MiXCR, one entry per CDR3 protein. This table has approximately 380,000 distinct CDR3 sequences, about a fifth appearing once. Sequenced: blood. Receptors originate from a young woman with Graves' hyperthyroidism. CDR3s include the opening cysteine and the closing phenylalanine or tryptophan. A D gene is named only where the DNA matches it firmly. Some rows mark clone size as missing; the rest say once, few, many or name a class of expanded clone.

cdr3_aa cdr3_nt j_call cdr3_length clone_size d_call v_call
CASSLLEGYYNSPLHF TGTGCCAGCAGTTTATTAGAGGGGTATTATAATTCACCCCTCCACTTT TRBJ1-6 16 many NA TRBV12-3/TRBV12-4
CASSYWDRGWYGYTF TGTGCCAGCAGTTATTGGGACAGGGGATGGTATGGCTACACCTTC TRBJ1-2 15 many TRBD1 TRBV6-5
CASSTGVAGELVF TGTGCCAGCAGCACAGGGGTCGCCGGGGAGCTGGTTTTT TRBJ2-2 13 NA TRBD1 TRBV6-1
CASSLQGARETQYF TGTGCCAGCAGTCTACAGGGGGCCCGAGAGACCCAGTACTTC TRBJ2-5 14 many TRBD1 TRBV12-3/TRBV12-4
CASSYGTVGDEQYF TGTGCCAGCAGCTACGGGACAGTGGGGGACGAGCAGTACTTC TRBJ2-7 14 many TRBD1 TRBV7-8
CASSAGTYTEAFF TGTGCCAGCAGCGCAGGGACTTACACTGAAGCTTTCTTT TRBJ1-1 13 many NA TRBV6-1
CASSLEFGYTF TGTGCCAGCAGCTTAGAATTCGGCTACACCTTC TRBJ1-2 11 many NA TRBV7-9
CAIASSRTGNTGELFF TGTGCCATCGCATCCTCCAGGACAGGGAACACCGGGGAGCTGTTTTTT TRBJ2-2 16 NA TRBD1 TRBV10-3
CSVEGRAHEQYF TGCAGCGTTGAAGGCAGGGCCCACGAGCAGTACTTC TRBJ2-7 12 many NA TRBV29-1
CASSLLAGATGELFF TGTGCCAGCAGCTTACTAGCGGGGGCGACCGGGGAGCTGTTTTTT TRBJ2-2 15 few TRBD2 TRBV11-3
CASSLDLAKNIQYF TGTGCCAGCAGTCTTGACTTAGCCAAAAACATTCAGTACTTC TRBJ2-4 14 many NA TRBV6-2/TRBV6-3
CSASPGRKFYEQYF TGCAGTGCTAGCCCGGGACGTAAGTTCTACGAGCAGTACTTC TRBJ2-7 14 many NA TRBV20-1
CASSYGTGKYGYTF TGCGCCAGCAGCTATGGGACAGGGAAGTATGGCTACACCTTC TRBJ1-2 14 many TRBD1 TRBV5-1
CASSRVGGVPTEAFF TGTGCCAGCAGTCGAGTAGGGGGAGTGCCCACTGAAGCTTTCTTT TRBJ1-1 15 many NA TRBV7-3
CASNPMATGELFF TGTGCCAGCAATCCCATGGCCACCGGGGAGCTGTTTTTT TRBJ2-2 13 many NA TRBV6-5
CSAPGGTQQETQYF TGCAGTGCCCCCGGCGGGACTCAACAAGAGACCCAGTACTTC TRBJ2-5 14 many NA TRBV20-1
CASGEGERSNQPQHF TGTGCCAGCGGAGAAGGGGAACGGAGCAATCAGCCCCAGCATTTT TRBJ1-5 15 many NA TRBV12-3/TRBV12-4
CASSESRTGLWEQYF TGCGCCAGCAGTGAGTCTCGGACAGGGTTGTGGGAGCAGTACTTC TRBJ2-7 15 many TRBD1 TRBV10-1
CASSESMAGNTEAFF TGCGCCAGCAGTGAGTCGATGGCAGGGAACACTGAAGCTTTCTTT TRBJ1-1 15 NA NA TRBV10-1
CASGALYEQYF TGTGCCAGTGGGGCCCTCTACGAGCAGTACTTC TRBJ2-7 11 many NA TRBV7-9
CASSLVLYGETQYF TGTGCCAGCAGCTTAGTGCTATACGGGGAGACCCAGTACTTC TRBJ2-5 14 many NA TRBV7-2
CSVAETGVYEQYF TGCAGCGTTGCCGAGACAGGGGTCTACGAGCAGTACTTC TRBJ2-7 13 few TRBD1 TRBV29-1
CASSLAGVRETQYF TGTGCCAGCAGCTTAGCAGGGGTCCGAGAGACCCAGTACTTC TRBJ2-5 14 many NA TRBV5-1
CASSSFARPGQGAGDTGELFF TGTGCCAGTTCCTCCTTCGCGCGGCCGGGACAGGGGGCAGGGGACACCGGGGAGCTGTTTTTT TRBJ2-2 21 NA TRBD1 TRBV7-3
CASSHRSNPTSGSSQETQYF TGTGCCAGCAGCCACCGCTCTAATCCGACTAGCGGTAGTTCCCAAGAGACCCAGTACTTC TRBJ2-5 20 few TRBD2 TRBV11-1
CASSLDLGLSREAFF TGCGCCAGCAGCTTGGATTTGGGTCTCTCGAGGGAAGCTTTCTTT TRBJ1-1 15 many NA TRBV5-1
CSVVLAGAGLYEQYF TGCAGCGTTGTACTGGCCGGGGCAGGTTTGTACGAGCAGTACTTC TRBJ2-7 15 many NA TRBV29-1
CASSLGWGLSQPQHF TGTGCCAGCAGCCTCGGATGGGGCTTAAGTCAGCCCCAGCATTTT TRBJ1-5 15 many NA TRBV5-5
CASSLGQGGRYEQYF TGTGCCAGCAGCCTTGGACAGGGGGGACGTTACGAGCAGTACTTC TRBJ2-7 15 many TRBD1 TRBV3-1
CASSDQGRGQPQHF TGTGCCAGCAGTGATCAGGGGCGAGGACAGCCCCAGCATTTT TRBJ1-5 14 many NA TRBV2
CASSLEAGSQPQHF TGTGCCAGCAGCCTCGAGGCCGGGAGCCAGCCCCAGCATTTT TRBJ1-5 14 few NA TRBV9
CASKRLLAGGPRAREQYF TGTGCCAGCAAACGTTTGCTAGCGGGGGGGCCGAGGGCTCGAGAGCAGTACTTC TRBJ2-7 18 many TRBD2 TRBV6-5
CADREETQYF TGTGCCGACAGGGAGGAGACCCAGTACTTC TRBJ2-5 10 few TRBD1 TRBV14
CASGDREYGYTF TGTGCCAGCGGAGACAGGGAGTATGGCTACACCTTC TRBJ1-2 12 many TRBD1 TRBV6-5
CSVGEAGGGYGYTF TGCAGCGTTGGGGAGGCAGGGGGAGGCTATGGCTACACCTTC TRBJ1-2 14 many TRBD1 TRBV29-1
CSALNTGANTGELFF TGCAGTGCGCTGAATACGGGGGCGAACACCGGGGAGCTGTTTTTT TRBJ2-2 15 many NA TRBV20-1
CARNYGLAESYEQYF TGTGCCAGAAATTACGGACTAGCGGAGTCCTACGAGCAGTACTTC TRBJ2-7 15 few TRBD2 TRBV6-5
CASSLRLTAGTETQYF TGTGCCAGCAGTTTAAGGCTGACAGCGGGCACAGAGACCCAGTACTTC TRBJ2-5 16 many NA TRBV12-3/TRBV12-4
CASRSTGDGYTF TGTGCCAGCAGATCAACAGGGGATGGCTACACCTTC TRBJ1-2 12 few TRBD1 TRBV6-1
CASSYQGGMGYTF TGTGCCAGCAGTTACCAGGGCGGCATGGGCTACACCTTC TRBJ1-2 13 many NA TRBV12-3/TRBV12-4
CASSPAGSTSYEQYF TGTGCCAGCAGCCCGGCCGGGAGTACCTCCTACGAGCAGTACTTC TRBJ2-7 15 NA NA TRBV4-2
CASRLNIGGRYYEQYF TGCGCCAGCAGACTAAATATCGGGGGTAGGTACTACGAGCAGTACTTC TRBJ2-7 16 many NA TRBV5-1
CASSELTGGGETQYF TGTGCCAGCAGTGAACTTACAGGGGGGGGAGAGACCCAGTACTTC TRBJ2-5 15 NA NA TRBV6-1
CASSGLAGGPGKYF TGTGCCAGCAGTGGTCTGGCGGGAGGGCCTGGGAAGTACTTC TRBJ2-7 14 NA TRBD2 TRBV12-3/TRBV12-4
CASSLSRLTF TGTGCCAGCAGTTTATCCCGGCTCACCTTC TRBJ1-2 10 NA NA TRBV12-3/TRBV12-4
CAREDRSSYEQYF TGTGCTAGGGAGGACAGGAGCTCCTACGAGCAGTACTTC TRBJ2-7 13 many TRBD1 TRBV12-5
CASSVGTTYGYTF TGTGCCAGCAGCGTCGGGACCACCTATGGCTACACCTTC TRBJ1-2 13 many NA TRBV5-6
CASSLRVSGANVLTF TGTGCCAGCAGTTTAAGGGTATCTGGGGCCAACGTCCTGACTTTC TRBJ2-6 15 many NA TRBV28
CSAAGTPNTEAFF TGCAGTGCTGCCGGGACACCGAACACTGAAGCTTTCTTT TRBJ1-1 13 many NA TRBV20-1
CASSLTAGAPEAFF TGTGCCAGCAGCTTAACGGCTGGGGCCCCTGAAGCTTTCTTT TRBJ1-1 14 many NA TRBV7-3
CSGIHQHEQYF TGCAGCGGTATACACCAGCACGAGCAGTACTTC TRBJ2-7 11 NA NA TRBV29-1
CASSLMPANSQETQYF TGTGCCAGCAGTTTAATGCCAGCGAATTCCCAAGAGACCCAGTACTTC TRBJ2-5 16 many NA TRBV27
CASGDYRDLDNEQFF TGTGCCAGCGGCGATTACCGGGACTTGGACAATGAGCAGTTCTTC TRBJ2-1 15 many NA TRBV11-1
CASSLRLGTEAFF TGTGCCAGCAGCCTTCGCTTGGGGACTGAAGCTTTCTTT TRBJ1-1 13 many NA TRBV7-6
CASSPLNAAGELFF TGTGCCAGCAGTCCCTTGAACGCGGCCGGGGAGCTGTTTTTT TRBJ2-2 14 many NA TRBV27
CASRDRAAEAFF TGTGCCAGCAGGGACAGGGCAGCTGAAGCTTTCTTT TRBJ1-1 12 many TRBD1 TRBV6-1
CASSLAGGTRYGYTF TGTGCCAGCAGCTTGGCAGGGGGCACTCGCTATGGCTACACCTTC TRBJ1-2 15 many TRBD1 TRBV3-1
CASSLGQAMNTEAFF TGCGCCAGCAGTTTGGGACAGGCCATGAACACTGAAGCTTTCTTT TRBJ1-1 15 many TRBD1 TRBV5-1
CSAREERFQPQHF TGCAGTGCTAGAGAGGAGAGGTTCCAGCCCCAGCATTTT TRBJ1-5 13 many NA TRBV20-1